The clone carrying this TCR beta chain was seen repeatedly, ten times or more. This CDR3 is 18 amino acids long. V shed 11 bases, J shed 4 bases, and the junction held 16 bases outside the gene matches. CDR1 and CDR2 from the germline V gene are SNHLY and FYNNEI. The sample originates from a study of T cells in Graves' hyperthyroidism and ophthalmopathy. From RNA transcripts, TCR beta CDR3 regions were amplified. The TCR CDR3 was amplified in a first-round RT-PCR using the HTBI primer set. One entry per CDR3 protein, called by TCRdb with MiXCR from the multiplex PCR reads. Altogether around 340,000 distinct CDR3 sequences are present, approximately 17% being singletons, with the ten largest covering roughly 35%.

This clonotype was obtained from a woman in her twenties or thirties with Graves' hyperthyroidism that later progressed to Graves' ophthalmopathy. The chain links TRBV2 to TRBJ2-1, with 14 bases that match TRBD2. Sequencing was performed on blood. The CDR3 region has the DNA TGTGCCGGACAAGGACTAGCGGGGGGCCAAAGCGAGTACAATGAGCAGTTCTTC. It codes for CAGQGLAGGQSEYNEQFF.